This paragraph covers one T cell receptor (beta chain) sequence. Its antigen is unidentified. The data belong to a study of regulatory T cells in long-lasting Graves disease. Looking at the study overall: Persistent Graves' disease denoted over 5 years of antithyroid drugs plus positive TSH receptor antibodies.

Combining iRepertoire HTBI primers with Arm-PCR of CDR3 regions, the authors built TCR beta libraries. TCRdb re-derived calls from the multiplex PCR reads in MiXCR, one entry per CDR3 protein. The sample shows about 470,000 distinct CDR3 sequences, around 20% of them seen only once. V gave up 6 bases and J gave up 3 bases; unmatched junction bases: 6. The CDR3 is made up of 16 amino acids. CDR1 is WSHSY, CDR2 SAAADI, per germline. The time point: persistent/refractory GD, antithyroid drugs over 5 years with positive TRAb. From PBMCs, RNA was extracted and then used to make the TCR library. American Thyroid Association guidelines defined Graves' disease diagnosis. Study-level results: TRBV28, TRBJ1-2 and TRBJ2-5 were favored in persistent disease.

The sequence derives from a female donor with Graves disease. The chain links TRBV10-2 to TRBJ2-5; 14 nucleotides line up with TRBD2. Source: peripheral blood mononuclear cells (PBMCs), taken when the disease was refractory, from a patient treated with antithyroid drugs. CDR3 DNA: TGCGCCAGCAGCCTGACTAGCGGGAGGGCTAAAGAGACCCAGTACTTC. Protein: CASSLTSGRAKETQYF.